The present T cell receptor (beta chain) was sequenced within a study of blood T cell repertoires in COVID-19. Study at large: Some COVID-19 samples were acute and others convalescent; all came from the United States, Italy and Spain. The analysed material was cDNA or gDNA that came from T cells, B-cell-depleted T cells, or PBMCs.

Study processing details: It was from reference gene primer amplification that nucleated cell counts were estimated. Generated by immunoSEQ multiplex PCR, the TCRdb table keeps only in-frame clones and is missing some. Clonal size and the V and J genes are those of that table, whereas D and trimming came from the DNA. Of about 140,000 clones listed, over 60% were seen once; the top ten hold roughly 17%. The CDR3 length is 14 residues. V was cut by 5 bases and J by 2 bases, with 11 bases left in between. Germline-derived CDR1 and CDR2 are SGHAT and FQNNGV. The V call is TRBV11-2, the J call TRBJ2-3; D call uncertain. Sequencing used peripheral blood. The receptor was isolated from a man between 50 and 59 years old with acute or convalescent COVID-19. CDR3 in DNA: TGTGCCAGCAGCCTCCGAGGTTTCACAGATACGCAGTATTTT. Translated: CASSLRGFTDTQYF.